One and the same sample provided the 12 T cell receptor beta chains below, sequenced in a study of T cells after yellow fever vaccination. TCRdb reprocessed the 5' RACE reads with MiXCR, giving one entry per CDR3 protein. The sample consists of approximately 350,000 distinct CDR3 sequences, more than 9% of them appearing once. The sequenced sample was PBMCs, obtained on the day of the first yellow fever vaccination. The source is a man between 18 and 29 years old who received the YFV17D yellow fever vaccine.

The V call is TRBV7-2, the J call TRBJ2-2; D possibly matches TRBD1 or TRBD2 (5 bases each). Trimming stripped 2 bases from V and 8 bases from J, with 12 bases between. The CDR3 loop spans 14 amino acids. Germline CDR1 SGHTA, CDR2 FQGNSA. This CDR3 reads CASSLRPWGGELFF. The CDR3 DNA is TGTGCCAGCAGCTTAAGGCCATGGGGGGGGGAGCTGTTTTTT.

CDR3 nucleotides: TGCAGTGCTAGGGGGTCCGGGGGGGCGATCGGTACGCAGTATTTT. Encoded protein: CSARGSGGAIGTQYF. This chain connects TRBV20-1 to TRBJ2-3, with 8 nucleotides matching TRBD2. J was trimmed by 8 bases and V by 3 bases; bases with no gene match: 13. CDR3 length equals 15 residues. Germline assignment: CDR1 DFQATT and CDR2 SNEGSKA (reference sequence).

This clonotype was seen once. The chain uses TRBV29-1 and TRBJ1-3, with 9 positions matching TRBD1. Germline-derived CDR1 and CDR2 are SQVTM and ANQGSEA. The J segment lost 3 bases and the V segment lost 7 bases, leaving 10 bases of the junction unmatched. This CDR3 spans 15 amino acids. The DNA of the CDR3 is TGCAGCGCCCTGGGAACAGGGGGCTTTGGAAACACCATATATTTT. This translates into CSALGTGGFGNTIYF.

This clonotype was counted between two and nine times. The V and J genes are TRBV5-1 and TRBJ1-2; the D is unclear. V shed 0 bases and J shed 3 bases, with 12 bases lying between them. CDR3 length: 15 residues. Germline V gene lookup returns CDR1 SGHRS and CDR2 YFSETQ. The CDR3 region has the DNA TGCGCCAGCAGCTTGGGGCCAGCACGGCACTATGGCTACACCTTC. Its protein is CASSLGPARHYGYTF.

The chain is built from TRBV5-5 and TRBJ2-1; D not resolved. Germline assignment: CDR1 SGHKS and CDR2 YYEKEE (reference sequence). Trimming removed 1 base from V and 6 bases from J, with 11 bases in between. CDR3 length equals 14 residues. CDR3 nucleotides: TGTGCCAGCAGCTTGAGGGATCTCTCCAATGAGCAGTTCTTC. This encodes CASSLRDLSNEQFF.

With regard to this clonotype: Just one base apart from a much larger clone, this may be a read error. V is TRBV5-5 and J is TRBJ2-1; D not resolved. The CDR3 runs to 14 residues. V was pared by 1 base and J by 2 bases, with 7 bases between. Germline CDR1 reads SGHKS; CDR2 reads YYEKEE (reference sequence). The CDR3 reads CASSLRYTYNEQFF. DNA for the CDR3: TGTGCCAGCAGCTTGAGGTACACCTACAATGAGCAGTTCTTC.

The CDR3 region is CASSNPRGTGETQYF. The CDR3 coding sequence is TGTGCCAGTAGTAACCCCCGAGGGACCGGCGAGACCCAGTACTTC. The chain employs TRBV19 and TRBJ2-5, with D possibly being TRBD1 or TRBD2 (5 bases each). The V end lost 4 bases, the J end lost 5 bases, and 17 bases lay between the germline ends. The CDR3 length is 15 residues. The germline V gene encodes CDR1 LNHDA and CDR2 SQIVND (reference sequence).

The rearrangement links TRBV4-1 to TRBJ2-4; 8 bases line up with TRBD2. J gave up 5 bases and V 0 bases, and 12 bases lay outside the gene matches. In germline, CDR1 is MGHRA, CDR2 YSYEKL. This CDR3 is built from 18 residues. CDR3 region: CASSQDQGRRGVENIQYF. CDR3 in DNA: TGCGCCAGCAGCCAAGACCAGGGTAGGCGGGGGGTTGAAAACATTCAGTACTTC.

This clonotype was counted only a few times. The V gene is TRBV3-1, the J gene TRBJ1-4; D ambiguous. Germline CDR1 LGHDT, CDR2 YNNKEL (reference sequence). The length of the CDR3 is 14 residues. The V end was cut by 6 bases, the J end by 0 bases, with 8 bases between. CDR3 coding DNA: TGTGCCAGCAGTCATCATGCAACTAATGAAAAACTGTTTTTT. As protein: CASSHHATNEKLFF.

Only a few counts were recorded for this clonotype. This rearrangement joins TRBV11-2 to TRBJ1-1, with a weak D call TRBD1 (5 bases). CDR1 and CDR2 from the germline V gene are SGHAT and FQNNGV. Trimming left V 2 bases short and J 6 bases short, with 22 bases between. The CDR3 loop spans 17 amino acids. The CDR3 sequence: CASSLWGISSLGSEAFF. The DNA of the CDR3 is TGTGCCAGCAGCTTATGGGGGATCTCGTCCCTTGGCTCTGAAGCTTTCTTT.

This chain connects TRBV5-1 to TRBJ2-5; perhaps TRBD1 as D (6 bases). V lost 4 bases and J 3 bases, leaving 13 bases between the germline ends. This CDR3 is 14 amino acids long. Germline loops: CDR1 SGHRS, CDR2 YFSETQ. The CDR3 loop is CASSMTAGEETQYF. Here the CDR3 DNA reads TGCGCCAGCAGCATGACCGCAGGGGAAGAGACCCAGTACTTC.

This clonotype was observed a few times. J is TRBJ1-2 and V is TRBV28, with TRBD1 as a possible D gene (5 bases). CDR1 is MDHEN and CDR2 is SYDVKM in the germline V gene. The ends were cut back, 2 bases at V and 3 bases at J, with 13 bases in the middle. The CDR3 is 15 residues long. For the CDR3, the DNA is TGTGCCAGCAGTTTAGATGGGTTCAGGGACTATGGCTACACCTTC. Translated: CASSLDGFRDYGYTF.